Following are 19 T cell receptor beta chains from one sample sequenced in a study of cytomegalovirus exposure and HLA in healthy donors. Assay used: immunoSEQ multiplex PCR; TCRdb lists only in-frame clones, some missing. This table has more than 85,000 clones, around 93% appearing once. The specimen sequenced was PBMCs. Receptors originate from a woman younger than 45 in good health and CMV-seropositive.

For the CDR3, the DNA is TGCGCCAGCAGCCAAGGAACCTTTCTGAATCCTACTAGCACAGATACGCAGTATTTT. As protein: CASSQGTFLNPTSTDTQYF. J is TRBJ2-3 and V is TRBV4-3; no clear D gene. The germline V gene has CDR1 LGHNA and CDR2 YSLEER. V dropped 1 base and J dropped 0 bases, with 20 bases sitting between them. This CDR3 has 19 residues.

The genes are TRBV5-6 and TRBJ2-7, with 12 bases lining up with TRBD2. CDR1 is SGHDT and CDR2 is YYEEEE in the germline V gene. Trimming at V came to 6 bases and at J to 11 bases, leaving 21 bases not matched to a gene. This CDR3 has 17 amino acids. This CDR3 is CASTSLSRTSGDLIEYF. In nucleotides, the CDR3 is TGTGCCAGCACAAGCCTCTCGCGGACTAGCGGGGACCTAATCGAGTACTTC.

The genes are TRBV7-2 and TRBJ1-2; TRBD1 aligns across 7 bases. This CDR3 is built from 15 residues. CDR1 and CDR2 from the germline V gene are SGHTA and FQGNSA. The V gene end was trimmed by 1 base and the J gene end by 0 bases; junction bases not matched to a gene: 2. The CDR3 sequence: CASSLGDRSNYGYTF. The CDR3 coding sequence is TGTGCCAGCAGCTTAGGGGACAGATCTAACTATGGCTACACCTTC.

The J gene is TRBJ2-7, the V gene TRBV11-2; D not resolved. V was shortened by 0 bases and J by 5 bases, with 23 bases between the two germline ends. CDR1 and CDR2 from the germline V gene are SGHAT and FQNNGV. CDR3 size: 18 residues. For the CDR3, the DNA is TGTGCCAGCAGCTTAGATCATTCAGGAACACACCGCCCCCACGAGCAGTACTTC. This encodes CASSLDHSGTHRPHEQYF.

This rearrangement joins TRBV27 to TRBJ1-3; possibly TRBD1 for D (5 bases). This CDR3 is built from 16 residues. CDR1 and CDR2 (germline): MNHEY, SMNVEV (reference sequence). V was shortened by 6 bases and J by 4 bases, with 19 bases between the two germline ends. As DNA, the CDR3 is TGTGCCAGCAGCCCATCCGGGGGAATCATCGGAAACACCATATATTTT. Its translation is CASSPSGGIIGNTIYF.

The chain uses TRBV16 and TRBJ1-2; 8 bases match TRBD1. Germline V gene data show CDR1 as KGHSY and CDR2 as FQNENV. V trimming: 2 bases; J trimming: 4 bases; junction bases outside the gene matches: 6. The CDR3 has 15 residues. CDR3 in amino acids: CASSQIQGASYGYTF. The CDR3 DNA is TGTGCCAGCAGCCAAATCCAGGGGGCGAGCTATGGCTACACCTTC. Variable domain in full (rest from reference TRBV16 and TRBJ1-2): GEEVAQTPKHLVRGEGQKAKLYCAPIKGHSYVFWYQQVLKNEFKFLISFQNENVFDETGMPKERFSAKCLPNSPCSLEIQATKLEDSAVYFCASSQIQGASYGYTFGSGTRLTVV.

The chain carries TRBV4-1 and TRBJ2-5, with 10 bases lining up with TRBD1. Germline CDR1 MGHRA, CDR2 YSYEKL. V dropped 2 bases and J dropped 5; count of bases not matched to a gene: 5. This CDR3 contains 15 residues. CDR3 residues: CASSQTGTGVETQYF. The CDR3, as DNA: TGCGCCAGCAGCCAAACCGGGACAGGGGTTGAGACCCAGTACTTC.

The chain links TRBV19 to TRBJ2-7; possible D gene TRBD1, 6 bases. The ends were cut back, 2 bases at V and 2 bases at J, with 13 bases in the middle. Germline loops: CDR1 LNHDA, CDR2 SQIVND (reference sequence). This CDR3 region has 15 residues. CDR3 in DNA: TGTGCCAGTAGTATAATTGGCGGACAGCCCTACGAGCAGTACTTC. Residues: CASSIIGGQPYEQYF.

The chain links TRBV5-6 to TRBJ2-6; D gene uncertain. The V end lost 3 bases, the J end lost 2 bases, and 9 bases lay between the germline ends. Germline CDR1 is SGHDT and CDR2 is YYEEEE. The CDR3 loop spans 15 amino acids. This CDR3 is CASSSGFAGANVLTF. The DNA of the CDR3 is TGTGCCAGCAGCTCCGGGTTTGCTGGGGCCAACGTCCTGACTTTC.

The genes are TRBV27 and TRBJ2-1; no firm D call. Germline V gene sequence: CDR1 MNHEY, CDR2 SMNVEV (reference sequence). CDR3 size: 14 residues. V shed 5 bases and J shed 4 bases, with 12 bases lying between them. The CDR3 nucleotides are TGTGCCAGCAGTCCCAAGCGCATATACAATGAGCAGTTCTTC. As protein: CASSPKRIYNEQFF.

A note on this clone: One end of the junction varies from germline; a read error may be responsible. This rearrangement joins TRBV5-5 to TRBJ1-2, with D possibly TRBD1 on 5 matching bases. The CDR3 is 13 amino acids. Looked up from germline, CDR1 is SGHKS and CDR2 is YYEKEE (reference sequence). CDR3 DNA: TGTGCCACCAGCCCCTGGGGCAACTATGGCTACACCTTC. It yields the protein CATSPWGNYGYTF.

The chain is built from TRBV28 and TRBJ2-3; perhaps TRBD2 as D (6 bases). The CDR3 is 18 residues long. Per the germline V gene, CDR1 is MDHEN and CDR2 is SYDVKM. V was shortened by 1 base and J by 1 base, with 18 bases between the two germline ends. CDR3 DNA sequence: TGTGCCAGCAGTTTATTAGCGGAAGTTGTAAGTCGCACAGATACGCAGTATTTT. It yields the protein CASSLLAEVVSRTDTQYF.

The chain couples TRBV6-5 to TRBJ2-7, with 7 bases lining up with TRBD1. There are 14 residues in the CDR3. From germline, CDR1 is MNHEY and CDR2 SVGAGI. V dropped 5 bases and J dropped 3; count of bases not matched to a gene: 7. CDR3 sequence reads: CASSQTGRDYEQYF. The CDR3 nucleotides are TGTGCCAGCAGTCAGACAGGGAGAGACTACGAGCAGTACTTC.

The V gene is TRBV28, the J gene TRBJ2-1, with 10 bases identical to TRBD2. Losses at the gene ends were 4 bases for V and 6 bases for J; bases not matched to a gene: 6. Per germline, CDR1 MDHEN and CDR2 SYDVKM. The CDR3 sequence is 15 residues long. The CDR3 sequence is CASSSLAGKGNEQFF. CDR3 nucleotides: TGTGCCAGCAGTTCACTAGCGGGGAAAGGCAATGAGCAGTTCTTC.

In nucleotides, the CDR3 is TGTGCCAGCGCCAAGGACAATACAGATACGCAGTATTTT. The encoded protein is CASAKDNTDTQYF. The V and J genes are TRBV28 and TRBJ2-3; tentatively, D is TRBD1 (5 bases). There are 13 residues in the CDR3. The ends were cut back, 8 bases at V and 3 bases at J, with 12 bases in the middle. Germline V CDR1 and CDR2: MDHEN, SYDVKM. The whole variable domain, remainder taken from reference TRBV28 and TRBJ2-3, is DVKVTQSSRYLVKRTGEKVFLECVQDMDHENMFWYRQDPGLGLRLIYFSYDVKMKEKGDIPEGYSVSREKKERFSLILESASTNQTSMYLCASAKDNTDTQYFGPGTRLTVL.

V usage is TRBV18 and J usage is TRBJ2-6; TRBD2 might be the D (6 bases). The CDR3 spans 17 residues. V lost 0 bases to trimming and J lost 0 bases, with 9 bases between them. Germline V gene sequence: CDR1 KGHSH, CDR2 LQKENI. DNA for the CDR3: TGTGCCAGCTCACCACCGGGAGGACCCTCTGGGGCCAACGTCCTGACTTTC. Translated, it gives CASSPPGGPSGANVLTF.

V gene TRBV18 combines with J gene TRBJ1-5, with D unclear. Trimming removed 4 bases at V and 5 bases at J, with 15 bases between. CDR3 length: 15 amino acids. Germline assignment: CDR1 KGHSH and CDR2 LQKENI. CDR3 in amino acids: CASSRLEGIYQPQHF. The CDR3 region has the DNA TGTGCCAGCTCACGACTAGAAGGGATTTATCAGCCCCAGCATTTT.

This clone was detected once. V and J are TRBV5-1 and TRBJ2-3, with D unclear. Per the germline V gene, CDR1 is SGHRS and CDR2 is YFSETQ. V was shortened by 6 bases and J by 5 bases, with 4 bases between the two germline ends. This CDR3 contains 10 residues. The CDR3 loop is CASTGDTQYF. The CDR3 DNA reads TGCGCCAGCACGGGAGATACGCAGTATTTT.

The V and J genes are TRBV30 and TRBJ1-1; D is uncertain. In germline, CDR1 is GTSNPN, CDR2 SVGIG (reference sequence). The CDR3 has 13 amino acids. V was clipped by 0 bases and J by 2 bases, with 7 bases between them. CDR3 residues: CAWSVRTNTEAFF. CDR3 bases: TGTGCCTGGAGTGTACGAACAAACACTGAAGCTTTCTTT.